The subject of this entry is one TCR beta chain. Its antigen is not identified. These data originate in a study of beta chain features in type 1 diabetes. Overall study: Patients did not differ from healthy donors in age, gender or cell yield.

The isolated RNA, all of it, was reverse transcribed, so expressed TCRB transcripts were what got sequenced. The protocol was immunoSEQ multiplex PCR, while the TCRdb copy is restricted to in-frame clones and leaves out a portion. This table has roughly 450,000 clones, 11% appearing once. Cells sorted by CD45RO/CCR7/CD25/CD127/CD95/CD27 comprised CD4+ naive, central memory, regulatory and stem cell-like memory cells. Purity above 95% was achieved in all sorted populations. Study observations and caveats: Across patients, naive, central memory and Treg TCRB repertoires exhibited apparently greater similarity than was observed across healthy donors.

This sequence originates from a woman aged 18-29 years in good health. The sample comprised naive CD4+ T cells from blood.

The CDR3 here is CSADGGPSGNTIYF. The CDR3 region has the DNA TGCAGCGCTGATGGGGGCCCGTCTGGAAACACCATATATTTT. The chain links TRBV29-1 to TRBJ1-3; weak D call: TRBD1 (6 bases). The CDR3 consists of 14 residues. The ends were cut back, 7 bases at V and 1 base at J, with 14 bases in the middle. From germline, CDR1 is SQVTM and CDR2 ANQGSEA.